This T cell receptor (beta chain) appears in the sequencing data of a study of T cell changes during pregnancy in multiple sclerosis. V gave up 4 bases and J gave up 8 bases; unmatched junction bases: 5. The CDR3 loop spans 14 amino acids. Germline values: CDR1 SGHRS, CDR2 YFSETQ. The repertoire was sequenced with immunoSEQ multiplex PCR; TCRdb's copy has only in-frame clones and lacks some. The sample contains some 46,000 clones, approximately 92% of which appear only once. What was sequenced was peripheral blood. This rearrangement joins TRBV5-1 to TRBJ2-1, with 11 bases that match TRBD2. The sequence was collected from a female donor with multiple sclerosis, enrolled in a pregnancy study. The CDR3 coding sequence is TGCGCCAGCAGCCTTAGCGGGAGGGCCCATGAGCAGTTCTTC. It specifies CASSLSGRAHEQFF.